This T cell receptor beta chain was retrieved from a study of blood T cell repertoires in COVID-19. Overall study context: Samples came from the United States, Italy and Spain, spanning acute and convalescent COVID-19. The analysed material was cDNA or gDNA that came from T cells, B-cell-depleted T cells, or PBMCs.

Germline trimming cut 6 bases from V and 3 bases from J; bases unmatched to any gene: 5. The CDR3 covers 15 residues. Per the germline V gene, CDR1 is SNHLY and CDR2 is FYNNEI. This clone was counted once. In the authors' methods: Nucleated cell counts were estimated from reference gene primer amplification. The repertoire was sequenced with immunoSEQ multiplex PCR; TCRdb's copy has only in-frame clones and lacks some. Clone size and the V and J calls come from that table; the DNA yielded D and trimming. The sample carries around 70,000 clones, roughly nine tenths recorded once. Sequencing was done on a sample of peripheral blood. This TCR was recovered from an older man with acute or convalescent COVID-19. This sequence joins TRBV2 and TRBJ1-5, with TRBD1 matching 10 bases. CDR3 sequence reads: CASREGQGLNQPQHF. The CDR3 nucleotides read TGTGCCAGCAGAGAGGGACAGGGGCTCAATCAGCCCCAGCATTTT.